This note documents a single T cell receptor beta chain sequence. The antigen is unknown. The data belong to a study of OX40 agonist ivuxolimab in advanced cancers. Whole-study results and caveats: Among T cells, CD8+ cells averaged more expanded clones than CD4+ cells. There was clonal expansion of CD4+ and CD8+ blood T cells by week 6 at 0.1 to 3.0 mg/kg. In the expanded peripheral T cells, antigen specificity was never determined. Low normalized T-cell clonal expansion was additionally recorded for some nonresponders.

Clones were sequenced by immunoSEQ multiplex PCR, and TCRdb holds only the in-frame ones, with some missing. The sample records fewer than 120,000 clones, roughly nine tenths being singletons. Germline loops: CDR1 LGHNA, CDR2 YNFKEQ. The CDR3 runs to 15 residues. With 1 base removed from V and 1 base from J, the gap between germline ends came to 10 bases. The chain couples TRBV4-2 to TRBJ1-1, with D hard to call. Sequences were derived from CD4+ or CD8+ T cells sorted from blood, sampled in a trial of the OX40 agonist ivuxolimab. The origin of this receptor is an adult with an advanced solid tumor such as melanoma, head and neck, liver or kidney cancer. CDR3 nucleotides: TGTGCCAGCAGCCAAGGCCGGGGTTCGAACACTGAAGCTTTCTTT. Residues: CASSQGRGSNTEAFF.